The rows below give T cell receptor beta chains drawn from one sample of a study of shared T cell receptors in the human thymus. The assay was immunoSEQ multiplex PCR, and TCRdb's table has in-frame clones only and misses some. The repertoire has about 660,000 clones, 80% to 90% of them found once; the top ten carry roughly 0.0087%. This same sample was also part of a study on human thymus T cells.

The sequencing input was thymocytes. The receptors here all came from a boy under two years old with a congenital heart defect. The CDR3 runs from the conserved cysteine through the conserved F or W. The D gene is left open where the match is weak. Size values are once, few and many counts, or a class for expanded clones, and some rows have none.

- | TRBJ2-5 | TRBV7-9 | TRBD1 | CASSPGQGETQYF | TGTGCCAGCAGCCCGGGACAGGGTGAGACCCAGTACTTC
- | TRBJ1-1 | TRBV10-3 | TRBD1 | CAISERTGGSLGNTEAFF | TGTGCCATCAGTGAGCGGACAGGGGGCTCTTTGGGGAACACTGAAGCTTTCTTT
- | TRBJ2-3 | TRBV27 | TRBD2 | CASRIPWLAGGANTQYF | TGTGCCAGCAGAATACCCTGGCTAGCGGGGGGCGCGAATACGCAGTATTTT
- | TRBJ2-7 | TRBV19 | - | CASSTASRGSNEQYF | TGTGCCAGTAGTACCGCCTCCAGGGGATCCAACGAGCAGTACTTC
- | TRBJ1-1 | TRBV7-2 | TRBD1 | CASSLAVRDREAFF | TGTGCCAGCAGCTTAGCCGTTCGGGACAGGGAAGCTTTCTTT
few | TRBJ1-2 | TRBV4-2 | - | CASSPRSNGYGYTF | TGTGCCAGCAGCCCCCGTTCAAACGGCTATGGCTACACCTTC
- | TRBJ1-5 | TRBV30 | TRBD1 | CAWRGQGNNQPQHF | TGTGCCTGGAGGGGACAGGGCAACAATCAGCCCCAGCATTTT
- | TRBJ1-2 | TRBV7-2 | - | CASSTLAGRQNGYTF | TGTGCCAGCAGCACACTAGCAGGGAGGCAGAATGGCTACACCTTC
few | TRBJ2-7 | TRBV5-6 | - | CASRLSDRTSYEQYF | TGTGCCAGCAGATTATCAGACAGGACTTCATACGAGCAGTACTTC
- | TRBJ1-2 | TRBV4-3 | - | CASSHTGMPPGGAHYGYTF | TGCGCCAGCAGCCACACGGGGATGCCCCCGGGGGGCGCGCACTATGGCTACACCTTC
- | TRBJ2-1 | TRBV13 | TRBD2 | CASSLQRGSYNEQFF | TGTGCCAGCAGCCTCCAGCGGGGGTCCTACAATGAGCAGTTCTTC
- | TRBJ1-1 | TRBV4-3 | - | CASSQGHANTEAFF | TGCGCCAGCAGCCAAGGGCACGCGAACACTGAAGCTTTCTTT
- | TRBJ2-5 | TRBV5-1 | - | CASSLTQETQYF | TGCGCCAGCAGCCTGACACAAGAGACCCAGTACTTC
- | TRBJ2-5 | TRBV25-1 | - | CASSEYPLRWGPQAQYF | TGTGCCAGCAGTGAATATCCCCTCAGGTGGGGCCCCCAGGCCCAGTACTTC
- | TRBJ1-5 | TRBV27 | - | CASSLSGGFSNQPQHF | TGTGCCAGCAGTTTATCGGGGGGATTTAGCAATCAGCCCCAGCATTTT
- | TRBJ2-3 | TRBV9 | - | CASSVQDTQYF | TGTGCCAGCAGCGTACAAGATACGCAGTATTTT
- | TRBJ2-3 | TRBV5-1 | - | CASSCPGGLIPPDTQYF | TGCGCCAGCAGCTGCCCCGGGGGACTTATTCCTCCAGATACGCAGTATTTT
- | TRBJ2-1 | TRBV6-6 | TRBD2 | CASRPIGTSGNNEQFF | TGTGCCAGCAGGCCTATAGGGACTAGCGGAAACAATGAGCAGTTCTTC
- | TRBJ1-1 | TRBV12-5 | TRBD1 | CASGGTGTEAFF | TGTGCTAGTGGTGGGACAGGAACTGAAGCTTTCTTT
- | TRBJ2-7 | TRBV10-3 | - | CAISESPPPGIVPYEQYF | TGTGCCATCAGTGAGTCCCCTCCCCCAGGGATCGTCCCCTACGAGCAGTACTTC
- | TRBJ2-2 | TRBV27 | TRBD2 | CASSFWLAGAGELFF | TGTGCCAGCAGTTTTTGGCTAGCGGGGGCCGGGGAGCTGTTTTTT
- | TRBJ2-2 | TRBV5-1 | - | CASSLTPGVTGELFF | TGCGCCAGCAGCTTGACGCCCGGGGTCACCGGGGAGCTGTTTTTT
- | TRBJ1-1 | TRBV5-1 | - | CASSLVLLVETANTEAFF | TGCGCCAGCAGCTTGGTCCTACTCGTGGAGACAGCGAACACTGAAGCTTTCTTT
- | TRBJ2-7 | TRBV19 | - | CASSIDGTKYEQYF | TGTGCCAGTAGTATAGACGGGACAAAATACGAGCAGTACTTC